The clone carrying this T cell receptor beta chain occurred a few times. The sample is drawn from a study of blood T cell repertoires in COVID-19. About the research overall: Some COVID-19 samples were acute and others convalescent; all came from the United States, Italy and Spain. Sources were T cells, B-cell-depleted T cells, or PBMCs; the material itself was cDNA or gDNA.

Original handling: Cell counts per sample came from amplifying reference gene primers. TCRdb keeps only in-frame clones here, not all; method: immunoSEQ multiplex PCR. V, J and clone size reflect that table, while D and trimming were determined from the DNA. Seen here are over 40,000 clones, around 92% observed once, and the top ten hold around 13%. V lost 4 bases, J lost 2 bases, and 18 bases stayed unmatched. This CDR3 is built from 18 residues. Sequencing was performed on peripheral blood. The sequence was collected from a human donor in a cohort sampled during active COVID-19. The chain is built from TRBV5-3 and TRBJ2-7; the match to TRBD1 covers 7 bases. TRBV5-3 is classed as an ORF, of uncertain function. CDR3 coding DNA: TGTGCCAGAAGCCGAGATAAAGCAACGACAGGGCAGGCCTACGAGCAGTACTTC. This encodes CARSRDKATTGQAYEQYF.